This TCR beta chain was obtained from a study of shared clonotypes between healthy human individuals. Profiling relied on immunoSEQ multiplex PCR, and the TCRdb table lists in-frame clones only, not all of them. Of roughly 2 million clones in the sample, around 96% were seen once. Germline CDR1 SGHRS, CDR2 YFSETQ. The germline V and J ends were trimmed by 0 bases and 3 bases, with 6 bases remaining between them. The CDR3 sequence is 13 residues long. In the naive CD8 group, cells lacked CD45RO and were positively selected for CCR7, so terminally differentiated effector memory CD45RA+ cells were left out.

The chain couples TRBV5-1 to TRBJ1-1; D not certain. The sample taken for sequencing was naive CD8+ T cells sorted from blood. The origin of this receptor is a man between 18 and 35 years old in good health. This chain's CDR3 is CASSLASYTEAFF. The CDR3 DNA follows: TGCGCCAGCAGCTTGGCCTCGTACACTGAAGCTTTCTTT.